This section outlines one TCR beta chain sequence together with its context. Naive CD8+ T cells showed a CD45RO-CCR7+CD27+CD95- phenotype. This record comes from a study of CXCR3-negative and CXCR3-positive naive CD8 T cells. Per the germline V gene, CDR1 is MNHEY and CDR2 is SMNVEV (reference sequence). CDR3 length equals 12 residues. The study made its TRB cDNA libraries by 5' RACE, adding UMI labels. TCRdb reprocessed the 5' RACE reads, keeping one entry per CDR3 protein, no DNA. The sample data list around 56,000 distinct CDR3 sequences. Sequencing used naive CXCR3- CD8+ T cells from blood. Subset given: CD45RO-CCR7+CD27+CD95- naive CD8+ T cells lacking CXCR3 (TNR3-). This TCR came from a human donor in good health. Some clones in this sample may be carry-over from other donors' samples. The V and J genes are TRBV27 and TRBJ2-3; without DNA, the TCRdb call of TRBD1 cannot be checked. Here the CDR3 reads CASGQGADTQYF.